This TCR beta chain was retrieved from a study of T-cell reconstitution after alpha-beta-depleted transplantation in children (dated by TCRdb to about 2016). Regarding the study in general: The study quantitatively tracked T-cell immune reconstitution after TCRalphabeta/CD19-depleted allogeneic hematopoietic cell transplantation in children using TCR repertoire profiling.

A remark on this clonotype: The antigen this receptor binds is unknown. It has no much larger one-base neighbor in the sample; base qualities were not kept.

What the work shows at the level of the full study, not this receptor alone: In some patients, the high TCRbeta diversity seen at day 60 was put down to recipient T cells and intrathymic progenitors that had survived conditioning. The frequencies of hyperexpanded clones fell over the following months, and after one year, T-cell counts and TCRbeta diversity were mostly attributed to newly produced T cells. About two months after transplant, the apparently early recovery of alphabetaT-cell counts reportedly depended on just several hundred clones that had expanded rapidly and came from non-depleted graft cells.

Interpreted using the paper, the treatment or condition label stands for: allogeneic hematopoietic cell transplantation with graft depleted of TCRalphabeta T cells and CD19 B cells. TCRalphabeta/CD19-depleted allogeneic hematopoietic cell grafts were given to the transplant recipients, all of whom were children. The library came from PCR. Sequencer: Illumina HiSeq 2500. Molecular barcoding was employed in the preparation of TCR libraries, with unique molecular identifiers being used to normalize TCRbeta repertoire quantification. Using fastp at Q25 and MiXCR, TCRdb reprocessed the public reads and kept productive beta chains. Identical CDR3 proteins give one entry, which carries the most common genes and DNA. In this sample the table shows fewer than 550,000 distinct CDR3 sequences, around 10% of which occur a single time. About 14% of the sample is in the top ten clones. CDR1 and CDR2 are drawn from the germline V gene: LGHNA, YSLEER. V is reduced by 4 bases and J by 3 bases, leaving a spacing of 25 bases between them. There are 18 amino acids in the CDR3, from cysteine to phenylalanine inclusive. The sequence is cut down to CDR3 DNA, 54 bases in frame from base 1.

The sample in question was PBMCs, mostly from graft donor cells, obtained 180 days after TCRalphabeta/CD19-depleted stem cell transplant. This clonotype was sampled from a female patient younger than 10 who had a stem cell transplant for aplastic anemia, so the T cells may come from the graft donor. The rearrangement joined TRBV4-3 to TRBJ2-7; a tentative D call is TRBD1 (5 bases match). The CDR3 here reads CASSPQLSKGPLFYEQYF. The nucleotide sequence is TGCGCCAGCAGCCCTCAGCTATCGAAGGGGCCACTATTCTACGAGCAGTACTTC.